This TCR beta chain was identified during a study of beta chain features in type 1 diabetes. About this clone: Its matching antigen is unknown.

This CDR3 contains 14 residues. Germline V gene data show CDR1 as GTSNPN and CDR2 as SVGIG (reference sequence). Between the trimmed V and J ends, which lost 5 bases and 7 bases, there was a span of 21 bases. The authors reverse transcribed all of the isolated RNA, so sequencing captured expressed TCRB transcripts. Roughly 3.6 million reads, on average, came from each naive, central memory and regulatory T cell sample. The data were produced by immunoSEQ multiplex PCR, yet TCRdb's version contains in-frame clones alone and is incomplete. In the table there are hundreds of thousands of clones, 30% of which are singletons. General study results and limits: Moderate but significant shortening of TCRB CDR3s was recorded in all four CD4+ subsets from Type 1 diabetes patients. VDJ junctions from type 1 diabetes patients carried fewer insertions and larger deletions.

The sequencing sample was made of naive CD4+ T cells from blood. This clonotype originated in a man younger than 35 in good health. The chain employs TRBV30 and TRBJ2-7; D gene ambiguous. The CDR3 DNA reads TGTGCCTGGGAACCAGGCTTTGGAGAAAGAGAGCAGTACTTC. Translating gives CAWEPGFGEREQYF.